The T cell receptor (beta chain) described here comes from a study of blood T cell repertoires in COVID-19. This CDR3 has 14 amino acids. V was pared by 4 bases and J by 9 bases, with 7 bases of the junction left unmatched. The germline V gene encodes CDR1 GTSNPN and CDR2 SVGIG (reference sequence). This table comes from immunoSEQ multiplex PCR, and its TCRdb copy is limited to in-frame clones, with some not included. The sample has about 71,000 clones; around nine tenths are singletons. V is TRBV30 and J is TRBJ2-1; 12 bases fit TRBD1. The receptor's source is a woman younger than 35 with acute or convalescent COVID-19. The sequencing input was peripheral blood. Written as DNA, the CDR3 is TGTGCCTGGATGGGACAGGGGGCTGTGGGTGAGCAGTTCTTC. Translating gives CAWMGQGAVGEQFF.